Presented here are 2 T cell receptor beta chains from one specimen sequenced in a study of PD-1 blockade in classical Hodgkin lymphoma. Generated by immunoSEQ multiplex PCR, the TCRdb table keeps only in-frame clones and is missing some. The sample includes under 9,000 clones, approximately 82% of them seen just once. The sample's time point: cycle 4 day 1 (C4D1), after 5 to 7 weeks of nivolumab. In every patient, relapse followed autologous stem cell transplantation, while exposure to brentuximab vedotin differed. Negative selection with magnets was how CD8+ T cells were isolated from the thawed PBMCs. The sequences come from CD8+ T cells from blood, collected before the fourth cycle of nivolumab. The receptors originated from a human donor with classical Hodgkin lymphoma.

The gene calls are TRBV7-9 and TRBJ2-1; D gene uncertain. Per germline, CDR1 SEHNR and CDR2 FQNEAQ (reference sequence). Trimming removed 2 bases at V and 2 bases at J, with 10 bases between. CDR3 length: 15 residues. The CDR3 sequence: CASSLSTSAYNEQFF. The CDR3 DNA reads as TGTGCCAGCAGCTTATCGACCTCCGCCTACAATGAGCAGTTCTTC.

The rearrangement uses TRBV29-1 and TRBJ2-1; TRBD2 might be the D (5 bases). Germline V CDR1 and CDR2: SQVTM, ANQGSEA. Deletions cut 7 bases from V and 5 bases from J, with 12 bases between. The CDR3 sequence is 12 residues long. CDR3 DNA sequence: TGCAGCGCCCGGGAAGGCGACAATGAGCAGTTCTTC. As protein: CSAREGDNEQFF.